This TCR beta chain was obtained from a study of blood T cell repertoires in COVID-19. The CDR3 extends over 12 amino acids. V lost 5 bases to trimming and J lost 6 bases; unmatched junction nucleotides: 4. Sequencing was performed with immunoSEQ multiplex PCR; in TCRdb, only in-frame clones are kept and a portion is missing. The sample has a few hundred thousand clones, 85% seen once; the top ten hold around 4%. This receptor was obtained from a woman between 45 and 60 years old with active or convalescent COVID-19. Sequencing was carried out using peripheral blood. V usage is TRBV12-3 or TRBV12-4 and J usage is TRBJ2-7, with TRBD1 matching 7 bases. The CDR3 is CASSMTGTEQYF. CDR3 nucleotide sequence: TGTGCCAGCAGTATGACAGGGACCGAGCAGTACTTC.